Following are 18 T cell receptor beta chains from one sample sequenced in a study of T cells in Graves' hyperthyroidism and ophthalmopathy. Authors of the study amplified TCR beta CDR3 regions from RNA transcripts. TCR CDR3 underwent first-round RT-PCR with the HTBI primer set. TCRdb used MiXCR to reprocess the multiplex PCR reads, holding one entry per CDR3 protein. The table lists 250,000 to 300,000 distinct CDR3 sequences, around 19% of them singletons. Source material: blood. The receptors shown here come from a man in his fifties or sixties with Graves' ophthalmopathy.

In this sample, this clonotype turned up a few times. This may come from a read error, since a much larger clone is one base off. This chain links TRBV5-1 with TRBJ2-3; the D is unclear. Per the germline V gene, CDR1 is SGHRS and CDR2 is YFSETQ. V was pared by 3 bases and J by 7 bases, with 18 bases between. The CDR3 extends over 15 amino acids. The CDR3 sequence is CASSSDGGAPYTQYF. The CDR3 nucleotides read TGCGCCAGCAGCTCCGATGGCGGTGCTCCTTATACGCAGTATTTT.

For this clonotype: The junction differs from germline at one of its ends, possibly a read error. The J gene is TRBJ2-6, the V gene TRBV11-2; 8 nucleotides agree with TRBD2. The germline CDR1 and CDR2 sequences are SGHAT and FQNNGV. The CDR3 runs to 16 residues. The CDR3 DNA follows: TGTGCCAGCAGCTTTCCTAGCGGGTCTGGGGCCAACGGCCTGACTTTC. It translates to CASSFPSGSGANGLTF.

This clonotype was detected many times. The chain carries TRBV20-1 and TRBJ2-5; unclear D gene. Germline CDR1 is DFQATT and CDR2 is SNEGSKA (reference sequence). CDR3 size: 11 residues. V lost 6 bases, J lost 2 bases, and 7 bases lay in between. The CDR3 reads CSAGRQETQYF. In DNA form, the CDR3 reads TGCAGTGCGGGCCGGCAAGAGACCCAGTACTTC.

The rearrangement uses TRBV7-8 and TRBJ1-2; TRBD1 might be the D (6 bases). V lost 4 bases, J lost 8 bases, and 20 bases lay in between. Germline V lookup: CDR1 SGHVS, CDR2 FQNEAQ. The CDR3 is made up of 15 amino acids. CDR3 DNA sequence: TGTGCCAGCAGCTCCCGAACGGACAGCCTCCACGGCTACACCTTC. Amino acids: CASSSRTDSLHGYTF.

This clonotype came up many times. The V and J genes are TRBV2 and TRBJ2-5; TRBD1 aligns across 8 bases. This CDR3 comprises 14 residues. The germline CDR1 and CDR2 sequences are SNHLY and FYNNEI. J gave up 13 bases and V 6 bases, and 16 bases lay outside the gene matches. CDR3 region: CASSTTGTGSLRYF. The CDR3 bases are TGTGCCAGCAGCACAACCGGGACAGGCTCCCTCCGGTACTTC.

This clonotype was observed many times. The gene calls are TRBV3-1 and TRBJ1-2; D might be TRBD1 (5 bases). The CDR3 covers 14 residues. Trimming cost V 1 base and J 7 bases, with 13 bases left between them. Germline V gene sequence: CDR1 LGHDT, CDR2 YNNKEL (reference sequence). The CDR3 loop is CASSQGAGTGGYTF. Here the CDR3 DNA reads TGTGCCAGCAGCCAAGGGGCCGGGACCGGTGGCTACACCTTC.

This clonotype has a handful of counts. This chain links TRBV7-9 with TRBJ1-4, with a weak D call TRBD1 (5 bases). Germline assignment: CDR1 SEHNR and CDR2 FQNEAQ (reference sequence). The CDR3 length is 15 residues. V gave up 3 bases and J gave up 7 bases, with 15 bases separating them. The CDR3 is CASSLGGANGEKLFF. CDR3 nucleotides: TGTGCCAGCAGCTTGGGAGGGGCGAACGGTGAAAAACTGTTTTTT.

This clonotype has only one observation. This chain links TRBV28 with TRBJ2-2, with D possibly TRBD2 on 7 matching bases. V lost 0 bases and J 6 bases, leaving 17 bases between the germline ends. The CDR3 totals 17 residues. Germline V CDR1 and CDR2: MDHEN, SYDVKM. CDR3 sequence reads: CASSLWVGGGGSGELFF. The DNA of the CDR3 is TGTGCCAGCAGTTTATGGGTTGGGGGGGGCGGATCCGGGGAGCTGTTTTTT.

The rearrangement uses TRBV28 and TRBJ1-2, with D hard to call. Trimming removed 1 base from V and 2 bases from J, with 8 bases in between. Germline loops: CDR1 MDHEN, CDR2 SYDVKM. This CDR3 region has 14 residues. CDR3 sequence: CASSLSARNYGYTF. CDR3 bases: TGTGCCAGCAGTTTATCGGCCAGAAACTATGGCTACACCTTC.

This clonotype came up a few times. The junction departs from the called germline gene at one end, perhaps through a read error. The CDR3 sequence: CASGQYGTGNNEQFF. The CDR3 DNA reads as TGCGCCAGCGGCCAGTATGGGACAGGCAACAATGAGCAGTTCTTC. The gene calls are TRBV4-1 and TRBJ2-1, with 8 bases that match TRBD1. Looked up from germline, CDR1 is MGHRA and CDR2 is YSYEKL. This CDR3 comprises 15 residues.

The chain recombines TRBV19 with TRBJ2-3; TRBD2 matches at 7 bases. After removal of 4 bases from V and 1 base from J, the junction contained 5 bases not matched to a gene. The CDR3 is 15 residues long. CDR1 and CDR2 from the germline V gene are LNHDA and SQIVND (reference sequence). Here the CDR3 DNA reads TGTGCCAGTAGTAATCGACTAGCCGGCACAGATACGCAGTATTTT. Translation gives CASSNRLAGTDTQYF.

This clonotype has ten or more counts. This chain links TRBV28 with TRBJ2-7; the match to TRBD1 covers 9 bases. Germline V gene lookup returns CDR1 MDHEN and CDR2 SYDVKM. V gave up 6 bases and J gave up 0 bases; unmatched junction bases: 9. The CDR3 is made up of 16 amino acids. DNA of the CDR3: TGTGCCAGCAGACACCGGGACAGGGAAATCTCCTACGAGCAGTACTTC. It specifies CASRHRDREISYEQYF.

Worth noting for this clonotype: A much larger clone lies one base from this, so it may be a read error. This sequence joins TRBV7-8 and TRBJ1-5; the D is unclear. CDR3 length: 14 amino acids. Trimming removed 5 bases at V and 9 bases at J, with 17 bases between. Germline V gene data show CDR1 as SGHVS and CDR2 as FQNEAQ. The CDR3 region is CASSPGKAARPQHF. The CDR3 coding sequence is TGTGCCAGCAGCCCCGGTAAGGCAGCGCGGCCCCAGCATTTT.

Many counts were recorded for this clonotype. The chain joins TRBV11-2 to TRBJ2-3; no clear D gene. The CDR3 spans 14 residues. Germline V lookup: CDR1 SGHAT, CDR2 FQNNGV. Trimming shortened V by 3 bases and J by 2 bases, and 9 bases separated the two germline ends. This chain's CDR3 is CASSFHLPTDTQYF. The CDR3 DNA follows: TGTGCCAGCAGCTTCCATCTCCCCACAGATACGCAGTATTTT. Full variable domain (remainder filled in from reference TRBV11-2 and TRBJ2-3): EAGVAQSPRYKIIEKRQSVAFWCNPISGHATLYWYQQILGQGPKLLIQFQNNGVVDDSQLPKDRFSAERLKGVDSTLKIQPAKLEDSAVYLCASSFHLPTDTQYFGPGTRLTVL.

The chain recombines TRBV30 with TRBJ1-6; D gene unclear. The CDR3 contains 14 residues. Germline CDR1 reads GTSNPN; CDR2 reads SVGIG (reference sequence). Between the trimmed V and J ends, which lost 2 bases and 7 bases, there was a span of 12 bases. The CDR3 protein is CAWSKSVWNSPLHF. The CDR3 DNA is TGTGCCTGGAGTAAAAGCGTTTGGAATTCACCCCTCCACTTT.

This CDR3 reads CASSLGGGLGATDTQYF. The CDR3 DNA reads TGTGCCAGCAGTTTAGGGGGGGGCTTAGGGGCCACAGATACGCAGTATTTT. V usage is TRBV28 and J usage is TRBJ2-3, with D perhaps TRBD2 (7 bases). This CDR3 has 17 amino acids. V lost 2 bases and J lost 2, with 17 bases in between. Germline CDR1 reads MDHEN; CDR2 reads SYDVKM.

The chain combines TRBV5-8 with TRBJ1-5, with 7 bases matching TRBD1. This CDR3 comprises 15 residues. Trimming at V came to 0 bases and at J to 4 bases, leaving 4 bases not matched to a gene. Looked up from germline, CDR1 is SGHTS and CDR2 is YDEGEE. Here the CDR3 DNA reads TGTGCCAGCAGCTTGGCCGGGACAGCAAATCAGCCCCAGCATTTT. It specifies CASSLAGTANQPQHF.

This clonotype was seen repeatedly, ten times or more. This chain links TRBV6-2 or TRBV6-3 with TRBJ2-3, with 8 nucleotides matching TRBD2. This CDR3 is 16 amino acids long. CDR1 and CDR2 (germline): MNHEY, SVGEGT. V shed 7 bases and J 2 bases; nucleotides not matched to a gene: 11. CDR3 coding DNA: TGTGCCAGCACCAAGGGAGCGGGAGCGATCACAGATACGCAGTATTTT. This codes for CASTKGAGAITDTQYF.